This TCR beta chain originates from a study of CD8+ T cells in alopecia areata. Study results and caveats: Affected scalp, especially in alopecia totalis/universalis, had a higher clonality than normal scalp did. Tissue-resident alphabeta T cells belonging to normal skin likewise get sequenced within scalp specimens. Treatment with tofacitinib significantly lowered scalp clonality and reduced expanded CD8+ clones among the top 100.

Germline values: CDR1 LNHNV, CDR2 YYDKDF (reference sequence). The J segment lost 0 bases and the V segment lost 0 bases, leaving 3 bases of the junction unmatched. This CDR3 region has 16 residues. Concerning this clone: Its antigen remains unidentified.

Noted treatment: oral pan-JAK inhibitor, 5-10 mg twice daily. TCR sequencing used cDNA made by reverse transcription of extracted RNA. Sequencing was performed with immunoSEQ multiplex PCR; in TCRdb, only in-frame clones are kept and a portion is missing. The sample comprises 130,000 or so clones, roughly nine tenths of which are singletons, and around 13% rests with the top ten. The chain joins TRBV15 to TRBJ2-7; 9 bases line up with TRBD1. The sequenced sample was CD8+ T cells sorted from blood, obtained at week 4, from a patient treated with tofacitinib. The receptor comes from a human donor with alopecia areata. This CDR3 reads CATSRDRGQGSYEQYF. The CDR3 nucleotides read TGTGCCACCAGCAGAGATCGGGGACAGGGCTCCTACGAGCAGTACTTC.